This entry lists 30 T cell receptor beta chains sequenced from one sample in a study of blood T cell repertoires in COVID-19. Profiling relied on immunoSEQ multiplex PCR, and the TCRdb table lists in-frame clones only, not all of them. Altogether under 300,000 clones are present, around nine tenths being singletons, with the ten largest covering approximately 7.2%. Sequencing was carried out using peripheral blood. Every receptor here comes from a woman in her sixties or seventies with active or convalescent COVID-19.

Points on this clone: Different DNA sequences within this sample yield the same CDR3. CDR3 protein: CASSPDRLNEKLFF. The CDR3, as DNA: TGTGCCAGCAGCCCGGACAGACTTAATGAAAAACTGTTTTTT. The chain couples TRBV11-2 to TRBJ1-4; weak D call: TRBD1 (6 bases). V dropped 5 bases and J dropped 4 bases, with 11 bases sitting between them. The CDR3 is 14 residues long. Germline values: CDR1 SGHAT, CDR2 FQNNGV. The full variable domain, with the rest looked up from reference TRBV11-2 and TRBJ1-4, is EAGVAQSPRYKIIEKRQSVAFWCNPISGHATLYWYQQILGQGPKLLIQFQNNGVVDDSQLPKDRFSAERLKGVDSTLKIQPAKLEDSAVYLCASSPDRLNEKLFFGSGTQLSVL.

The V and J genes are TRBV14 and TRBJ1-2; perhaps TRBD1 as D (5 bases). Germline V gene data show CDR1 as SGHDN and CDR2 as FVKESK. The length of the CDR3 is 15 residues. The V end lost 4 bases, the J end lost 4 bases, and 16 bases lay between the germline ends. The CDR3 DNA sequence: TGTGCCAGCAGCCGAGATGTAGGGGCCACCTATGGCTACACCTTC. Protein product: CASSRDVGATYGYTF.

CDR3: CSASISGTGGRGYTF. Written as DNA, the CDR3 is TGCAGCGCATCAATCTCCGGGACAGGGGGCCGAGGCTACACCTTC. This chain joins TRBV29-1 and TRBJ1-2; 12 nucleotides match TRBD1. Germline V gene data show CDR1 as SQVTM and CDR2 as ANQGSEA. The CDR3 runs to 15 residues. J was trimmed by 8 bases and V by 7 bases; bases with no gene match: 14.

In its sample, this clone was seen a few times. The chain joins TRBV7-2 to TRBJ2-3; 8 nucleotides line up with TRBD1. Germline V lookup: CDR1 SGHTA, CDR2 FQGNSA. The CDR3 extends over 15 amino acids. With V trimmed by 2 bases and J by 0 bases, 1 base remained unmatched. The CDR3 reads CASSLQGASTDTQYF. The CDR3 DNA sequence: TGTGCCAGCAGCTTACAGGGGGCTAGCACAGATACGCAGTATTTT. The complete variable domain, with remaining parts taken from reference TRBV7-2 and TRBJ2-3, reads GAGVSQSPSNKVTEKGKDVELRCDPISGHTALYWYRQSLGQGLEFLIYFQGNSAPDKSGLPSDRFSAERTGGSVSTLTIQRTQQEDSAVYLCASSLQGASTDTQYFGPGTRLTVL.

The chain links TRBV16 to TRBJ1-4; D possibly corresponds to TRBD1 (5 bases). V lost 3 bases, J lost 6 bases, and 8 bases lay in between. From germline, CDR1 is KGHSY and CDR2 FQNENV. The CDR3 runs 13 residues. CDR3 residues: CASSQGLDEKLFF. In nucleotides, the CDR3 is TGTGCCAGCAGCCAGGGGCTTGATGAAAAACTGTTTTTT. Full variable domain (outside the CDR3, taken from reference TRBV16 and TRBJ1-4): GEEVAQTPKHLVRGEGQKAKLYCAPIKGHSYVFWYQQVLKNEFKFLISFQNENVFDETGMPKERFSAKCLPNSPCSLEIQATKLEDSAVYFCASSQGLDEKLFFGSGTQLSVL.

A remark on this clone: Other DNA sequences in this specimen translate into the identical CDR3. This rearrangement joins TRBV7-2 to TRBJ1-5; D perhaps matches TRBD1 (6 bases). Germline V gives CDR1 SGHTA, CDR2 FQGNSA. Trimming removed 1 base from V and 7 bases from J, with 11 bases in between. The CDR3 length is 14 residues. CDR3 protein: CASSLGQGNQPQHF. CDR3 sequence (DNA): TGTGCCAGCAGCTTAGGCCAGGGGAACCAGCCCCAGCATTTT.

The chain couples TRBV2 to TRBJ2-1; TRBD2 might be the D (6 bases). Trimming left V 2 bases short and J 2 bases short, with 10 bases between. The CDR3 has 15 amino acids. The germline CDR1 and CDR2 sequences are SNHLY and FYNNEI. CDR3 residues: CASSERGEAYNEQFF. DNA for the CDR3: TGTGCCAGCAGTGAACGCGGGGAAGCCTACAATGAGCAGTTCTTC.

In its sample, this clone was seen a few times. The chain combines TRBV19 with TRBJ1-5, with no clear D. CDR1 is LNHDA, CDR2 SQIVND, per germline (reference sequence). The CDR3 runs 16 residues. The V end was cut by 0 bases, the J end by 0 bases, with 9 bases between. The CDR3: CASSIDRSGSNQPQHF. The DNA for the CDR3 is TGTGCCAGTAGTATAGATCGGTCAGGTAGCAATCAGCCCCAGCATTTT.

The rearrangement joins TRBV5-1 to TRBJ1-3, with unresolved D. V lost 0 bases and J lost 3, with 10 bases in between. CDR1 SGHRS and CDR2 YFSETQ come from the germline V gene. The CDR3 totals 15 residues. CDR3: CASSLGEISGNTIYF. For the CDR3, the DNA is TGCGCCAGCAGCTTGGGCGAAATAAGTGGAAACACCATATATTTT.

CDR3 in DNA: TGTGCCAGCAGTTGGGACAGGGCAGAGACCCAGTACTTC. Residues: CASSWDRAETQYF. The chain uses TRBV27 and TRBJ2-5; 9 bases are shared with TRBD1. Germline values: CDR1 MNHEY, CDR2 SMNVEV (reference sequence). This CDR3 is built from 13 residues. V lost 4 bases, J lost 4 bases, and 1 base stayed unmatched.

The chain joins TRBV27 to TRBJ2-7, with D possibly matching TRBD1 (6 bases). The CDR3 loop spans 14 amino acids. Germline V gene data show CDR1 as MNHEY and CDR2 as SMNVEV (reference sequence). Trimming shortened V by 4 bases and J by 2 bases, and 12 bases separated the two germline ends. This CDR3 reads CASSSQTGPYEQYF. In DNA, the CDR3 is TGTGCCAGCAGTTCCCAAACAGGGCCCTACGAGCAGTACTTC.

The chain couples TRBV6-2 or TRBV6-3 to TRBJ2-2; 13 positions agree with TRBD2. The CDR3 is made up of 16 amino acids. Germline-derived CDR1 and CDR2 are MNHEY and SVGEGT. V was pared by 5 bases and J by 8 bases, with 8 bases of the junction left unmatched. The CDR3 here is CASSRSRTSGSGELFF. The CDR3 DNA is TGTGCCAGCAGTCGCAGCCGGACTAGCGGGAGTGGGGAGCTGTTTTTT.

The rearrangement links TRBV19 to TRBJ1-3; D gene unclear. Germline V gives CDR1 LNHDA, CDR2 SQIVND (reference sequence). V was clipped by 6 bases and J by 1 base, with 7 bases between them. The length of the CDR3 is 13 residues. The CDR3 DNA sequence: TGTGCCAGTAGACTGGTATCTGGAAACACCATATATTTT. Translated: CASRLVSGNTIYF.

The chain has TRBV10-1 and TRBJ2-1; TRBD2 matches 9 bases. Unmatched junction bases numbered 7, after V lost 4 bases and J lost 9 bases. The germline gives CDR1 WNHNN, CDR2 SYGVQD (reference sequence). The CDR3 has 14 residues. In DNA form, the CDR3 reads TGCGCCAGCAGTGTTAGGACTAGCGAGGGTGAGCAGTTCTTC. It specifies CASSVRTSEGEQFF.

This chain links TRBV7-9 with TRBJ1-1; D unclear. Deletions cut 2 bases from V and 5 bases from J, with 9 bases between. CDR1 is SEHNR and CDR2 is FQNEAQ in the germline V gene (reference sequence). The CDR3 length is 13 residues. CDR3 in amino acids: CASSLRVMTEAFF. The CDR3 DNA is TGTGCCAGCAGCTTACGGGTTATGACTGAAGCTTTCTTT.

This chain joins TRBV2 and TRBJ1-1; D uncertain. Germline values: CDR1 SNHLY, CDR2 FYNNEI. This CDR3 is 12 amino acids long. Trimming took off 6 bases at V and 5 bases at J, with 10 bases between the two ends. CDR3 coding DNA: TGTGCCAGCAGATTGGCCCCAACTGAAGCTTTCTTT. It encodes CASRLAPTEAFF.

The sample holds a few counts of this clone. V is TRBV7-9 and J is TRBJ1-2; D call uncertain. The V end lost 3 bases, the J end lost 7 bases, and 12 bases lay between the germline ends. The CDR3 totals 13 residues. Germline CDR1 and CDR2: SEHNR and FQNEAQ (reference sequence). For the CDR3, the DNA is TGTGCCAGCAGCTTGGAGGGTCTGCGTGGCTACACCTTC. Its protein product is CASSLEGLRGYTF.

The chain is built from TRBV10-3 and TRBJ2-7; 10 bases match TRBD2. V was pared by 5 bases and J by 0 bases, with 16 bases of the junction left unmatched. Germline loops: CDR1 ENHRY, CDR2 SYGVKD. CDR3 length equals 19 residues. CDR3 DNA: TGTGCCATCAGTCAGCGGGGGGGCACTTCCGGGACAGCCTCCTACGAGCAGTACTTC. Translation gives CAISQRGGTSGTASYEQYF.

The V call is TRBV6-5, the J call TRBJ1-6; D is ambiguous. V was shortened by 10 bases and J by 9 bases, with 19 bases between the two germline ends. This CDR3 comprises 14 residues. The germline CDR1 and CDR2 sequences are MNHEY and SVGAGI. CDR3 sequence (DNA): TGTGCCACCACCCCCCGCCACTCGAGTTCACCCCTCCACTTT. It is translated as CATTPRHSSSPLHF.

The gene calls are TRBV7-9 and TRBJ1-6; 8 bases are shared with TRBD1. This CDR3 is 15 amino acids long. CDR1 and CDR2 (germline): SEHNR, FQNEAQ (reference sequence). The ends lost 4 bases at V and 9 bases at J; junction bases unmatched: 8. The DNA for the CDR3 is TGTGCCAGCAGCTCGGGACAGGTTTTTGGTTCACCCCTCCACTTT. This codes for CASSSGQVFGSPLHF.

Notes on this clone: The sample holds other DNA sequences that translate to the same CDR3. The chain combines TRBV5-1 with TRBJ1-3; D is unresolved. CDR3 size: 14 residues. In germline, CDR1 is SGHRS, CDR2 YFSETQ. Trimming took off 2 bases at V and 1 base at J, with 7 bases between the two ends. The CDR3 here is CASSLGGSGNTIYF. CDR3 DNA sequence: TGCGCCAGCAGCTTAGGAGGGTCTGGAAACACCATATATTTT.

The J gene is TRBJ1-1, the V gene TRBV29-1; D uncertain. Germline loops: CDR1 SQVTM, CDR2 ANQGSEA. This CDR3 has 13 residues. Trimming cost V 4 bases and J 1 base, with 10 bases left between them. The CDR3 nucleotides are TGCAGCGTTGCCACGCGGGAGAACACTGAAGCTTTCTTT. Its translation: CSVATRENTEAFF.

This clone was observed a few times. The chain couples TRBV4-3 to TRBJ1-3, with D hard to call. The CDR3 totals 14 residues. Germline assignment: CDR1 LGHNA and CDR2 YSLEER. Deletions cut 0 bases from V and 0 bases from J, with 3 bases between. CDR3 residues: CASSQDYSGNTIYF. As DNA, the CDR3 is TGCGCCAGCAGCCAAGATTACTCTGGAAACACCATATATTTT.

CDR3 sequence: CATSIRTGRVQPQHF. CDR3 nucleotides: TGTGCCACCAGCATTCGGACAGGGCGGGTTCAGCCCCAGCATTTT. The rearrangement uses TRBV15 and TRBJ1-5; 8 bases are a match to TRBD1. CDR3 size: 15 residues. The germline gives CDR1 LNHNV, CDR2 YYDKDF (reference sequence). Unmatched junction bases numbered 8, after V lost 4 bases and J lost 6 bases.

The chain links TRBV14 to TRBJ2-1; D possibly corresponds to TRBD1 (5 bases). Trimming took off 10 bases at V and 3 bases at J, with 13 bases between the two ends. This CDR3 spans 13 amino acids. Germline V gives CDR1 SGHDN, CDR2 FVKESK. The CDR3 reads CAIIMTVYNEQFF. CDR3 sequence (DNA): TGTGCCATCATCATGACAGTCTACAATGAGCAGTTCTTC. The whole variable domain, filled in from reference TRBV14 and TRBJ2-1, reads EAGVTQFPSHSVIEKGQTVTLRCDPISGHDNLYWYRRVMGKEIKFLLHFVKESKQDESGMPNNRFLAERTGGTYSTLKVQPAELEDSGVYFCAIIMTVYNEQFFGPGTRLTVL.

The CDR3 sequence is CASTRGGAYTEAFF. The CDR3 DNA follows: TGTGCCAGCACCCGAGGGGGCGCGTACACTGAAGCTTTCTTT. The chain has TRBV6-5 and TRBJ1-1; 7 nucleotides align to TRBD1. From germline, CDR1 is MNHEY and CDR2 SVGAGI. The junction had 8 bases not matched to a gene; V was cut back by 7 bases and J by 3 bases. The CDR3 covers 14 residues.

The sample holds one count of this clone. This chain uses TRBV6-5 with TRBJ1-4, with 8 bases aligning to TRBD1. CDR3 length equals 12 residues. The V gene's germline CDR1 is MNHEY and CDR2 SVGAGI. With 8 bases clipped from V and 5 bases from J, the junction kept 1 base outside the gene matches. Here the CDR3 reads CASRDRNEKLFF. CDR3 nucleotides: TGTGCCAGCCGGGACAGGAATGAAAAACTGTTTTTT.

V gene TRBV11-2 combines with J gene TRBJ1-1; D unresolved. Germline values: CDR1 SGHAT, CDR2 FQNNGV. The CDR3 extends over 14 amino acids. Deletions cut 3 bases from V and 1 base from J, with 9 bases between. This chain's CDR3 is CASSLVSTNTEAFF. In DNA, the CDR3 is TGTGCCAGCAGCTTGGTTAGTACGAACACTGAAGCTTTCTTT.

Written as DNA, the CDR3 is TGCGCCAGCAGCCAAGGACCGACAGGACACACCTTC. It is translated as CASSQGPTGHTF. The V gene is TRBV4-3, the J gene TRBJ1-2; a possible D gene is TRBD1 (6 bases). Germline V gene lookup returns CDR1 LGHNA and CDR2 YSLEER. V lost 1 base and J 12 bases, leaving 12 bases between the germline ends. This CDR3 spans 12 amino acids.

The chain carries TRBV12-5 and TRBJ2-5, with a possible D match to TRBD1 (5 bases). Trimming removed 7 bases from V and 5 bases from J, with 17 bases in between. Germline V gene data show CDR1 as LGHNT and CDR2 as FRNRAP. The CDR3 totals 14 residues. CDR3 amino acids: CASAPVGVEETQYF. The CDR3 coding sequence is TGTGCTAGTGCCCCGGTAGGGGTTGAGGAGACCCAGTACTTC.